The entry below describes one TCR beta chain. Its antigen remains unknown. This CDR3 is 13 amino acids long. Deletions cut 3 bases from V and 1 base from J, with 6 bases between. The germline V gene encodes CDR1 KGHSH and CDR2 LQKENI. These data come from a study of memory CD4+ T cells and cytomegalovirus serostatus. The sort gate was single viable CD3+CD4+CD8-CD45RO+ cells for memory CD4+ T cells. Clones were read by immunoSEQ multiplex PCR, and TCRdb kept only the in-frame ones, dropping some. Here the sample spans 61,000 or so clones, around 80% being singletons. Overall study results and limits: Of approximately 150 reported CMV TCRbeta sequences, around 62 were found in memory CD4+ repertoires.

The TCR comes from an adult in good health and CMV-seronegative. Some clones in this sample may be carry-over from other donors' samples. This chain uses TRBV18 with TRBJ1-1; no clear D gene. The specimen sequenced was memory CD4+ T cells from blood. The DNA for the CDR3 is TGTGCCAGCTCACCCACAGCGAACACTGAAGCTTTCTTT. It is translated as CASSPTANTEAFF.